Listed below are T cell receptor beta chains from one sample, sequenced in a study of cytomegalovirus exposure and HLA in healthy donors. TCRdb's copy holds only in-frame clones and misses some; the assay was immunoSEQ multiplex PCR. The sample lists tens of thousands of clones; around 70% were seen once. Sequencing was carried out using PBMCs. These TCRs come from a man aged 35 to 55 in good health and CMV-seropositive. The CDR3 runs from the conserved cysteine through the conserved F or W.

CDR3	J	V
CASSSWDRLMNTEAFF	TRBJ1-1	TRBV7-8
CASGPGTANEQFF	TRBJ2-1	TRBV12-5
CASSTGQGGYGYTF	TRBJ1-2	TRBV5-1
CASRKQGGTEAFF	TRBJ1-1	TRBV6-4
CASQGQSNTGELFF	TRBJ2-2	TRBV6-5
CSVEGQYHGYTF	TRBJ1-2	TRBV29-1
CASSYSSPNTGELFF	TRBJ2-2	TRBV6-5
CASSLVRAHSEQYF	-	TRBV5-6
CASSRDRASEAFF	TRBJ1-1	TRBV7-3
CASSPVGGIGEQYF	TRBJ2-7	TRBV5-6
CAWSGRAYNSPLHF	TRBJ1-6	TRBV30